One and the same sample provided the 20 T cell receptor beta chains below, sequenced in a study of T cells expressing NK-cell markers. For each CDR3 protein, TCRdb gives one entry from its re-call of the 5' RACE reads, without DNA. The sample totals hundreds of thousands of distinct CDR3 sequences. Specimen: blood T cells: a sorted CD56 or NKG2C T cell subset, CD4+ or CD8+ T cells, or bulk PBMC T cells (not recorded which). These receptors all stem from a man between 18 and 29 years old in good health.

The V gene is TRBV7-6, the J gene TRBJ2-1. This CDR3 has 12 amino acids. Per the germline V gene, CDR1 is SGHVS and CDR2 is FNYEAQ. CDR3 in amino acids: CASSLREGEQFF.

The rearrangement joins TRBV10-3 to TRBJ2-2; with no DNA, the TCRdb D assignment of TRBD2 cannot be verified. The CDR3 has 16 residues. The V gene's germline CDR1 is ENHRY and CDR2 SYGVKD. This CDR3 is CAISEPAGGPTGELFF.

The chain combines TRBV5-6 with TRBJ2-7; the TCRdb D gene call, TRBD1, has no DNA to confirm it. The germline gives CDR1 SGHDT, CDR2 YYEEEE. This CDR3 has 14 amino acids. This CDR3 reads CASTPTGPNHEQYF.

The rearrangement links TRBV6-1 to TRBJ2-1; TCRdb reports TRBD1, a call that lacks DNA to check it against. The germline gives CDR1 MNHNS, CDR2 SASEGT. This CDR3 comprises 15 residues. Here the CDR3 reads CASRSTGGPYNEQFF.

The chain joins TRBV20-1 to TRBJ2-1; TCRdb picks TRBD2, but there is no DNA to check that call. This CDR3 has 11 amino acids. Germline assignment: CDR1 DFQATT and CDR2 SNEGSKA (reference sequence). Here the CDR3 reads CSAKRANPQFF.

The chain is built from TRBV11-2 and TRBJ2-7; TCRdb designates TRBD2, a call that cannot be tested without DNA. In germline, CDR1 is SGHAT, CDR2 FQNNGV. The CDR3 is 18 residues long. The CDR3 region is CASSLNIRSGGRADEQYF.

This chain links TRBV7-2 with TRBJ2-3; TCRdb reports TRBD2, a call that lacks DNA to check it against. From germline, CDR1 is SGHTA and CDR2 FQGNSA. This CDR3 has 16 amino acids. Here the CDR3 reads CASSRRFVGGPDTQYF.

This chain uses TRBV6-2 or TRBV6-3 with TRBJ2-7. The germline V gene encodes CDR1 MNHEY and CDR2 SVGEGT. The CDR3 has 14 amino acids. CDR3 in amino acids: CASSFAGITYEQYF.

The chain employs TRBV18 and TRBJ2-1; with no DNA, the TCRdb D assignment of TRBD2 cannot be verified. The CDR3 runs to 15 residues. CDR1 and CDR2 from the germline V gene are KGHSH and LQKENI. CDR3 in amino acids: CASSPTSGRGSEQFF.

This chain connects TRBV12-3 or TRBV12-4 to TRBJ1-5; the D call from TCRdb, TRBD1, cannot be confirmed without DNA. CDR3 length: 14 residues. CDR3 region: CASSGEREGQPQHF.

The V call is TRBV12-3 or TRBV12-4, the J call TRBJ1-4; TCRdb outputs TRBD1, but without DNA this stays unchecked. The CDR3 contains 14 residues. The CDR3 sequence: CASSFRQGVEKLFF.

The chain couples TRBV5-5 to TRBJ2-1; TCRdb returns TRBD1, unconfirmable since there is no DNA. The CDR3 totals 12 residues. Looked up from germline, CDR1 is SGHKS and CDR2 is YYEKEE (reference sequence). The chain's CDR3 is CASSFQGQGKFF.

This chain links TRBV7-2 with TRBJ2-5. The length of the CDR3 is 13 residues. Germline CDR1 reads SGHTA; CDR2 reads FQGNSA. CDR3 amino acids: CASTGLGLETQYF.

V and J are TRBV20-1 and TRBJ2-6; TCRdb names TRBD1, which stays unverified in the absence of DNA. The CDR3 is 18 amino acids. CDR1 is DFQATT, CDR2 SNEGSKA, per germline (reference sequence). The CDR3 spells CSARDPRTGNSGANVLTF.

This sequence joins TRBV10-3 and TRBJ2-5; TCRdb indicates TRBD1, and absent DNA this call remains unverified. The germline gives CDR1 ENHRY, CDR2 SYGVKD. This CDR3 is built from 16 residues. The CDR3 is CAISDPTPDSRETQYF.

This CDR3 is CASKEAPLLAYEQYF. This chain uses TRBV2 with TRBJ2-7. Looked up from germline, CDR1 is SNHLY and CDR2 is FYNNEI. This CDR3 comprises 15 residues.

The chain links TRBV5-6 to TRBJ2-1; TCRdb names TRBD2, which stays unverified in the absence of DNA. This CDR3 comprises 18 residues. CDR1 is SGHDT and CDR2 is YYEEEE in the germline V gene. This CDR3 reads CASSYGPFSGSSYNEQFF.

The chain carries TRBV24-1 and TRBJ1-5. The CDR3 has 16 residues. Germline CDR1 is KGHDR and CDR2 is SFDVKD. CDR3 amino acids: CATSAHAGGSNQPQHF.

The chain carries TRBV7-2 and TRBJ2-7; TCRdb's D call, TRBD2, is unchecked because there is no DNA. Germline V gene lookup returns CDR1 SGHTA and CDR2 FQGNSA. CDR3 length: 15 residues. The CDR3 reads CASSSRTSGMYGQYF.

V gene TRBV29-1 combines with J gene TRBJ1-1. The CDR3 runs 12 residues. Germline V lookup: CDR1 SQVTM, CDR2 ANQGSEA. Here the CDR3 reads CSGVGYLTEAFF.